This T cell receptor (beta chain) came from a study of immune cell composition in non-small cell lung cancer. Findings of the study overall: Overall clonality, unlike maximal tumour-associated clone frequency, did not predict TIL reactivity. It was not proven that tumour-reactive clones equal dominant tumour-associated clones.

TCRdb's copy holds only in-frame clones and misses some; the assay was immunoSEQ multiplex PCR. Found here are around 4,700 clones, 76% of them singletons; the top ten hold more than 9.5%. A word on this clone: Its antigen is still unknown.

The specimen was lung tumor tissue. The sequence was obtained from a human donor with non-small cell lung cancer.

The CDR3 coding sequence is TGTGCCAGTAGTTGGCAAGGGGCCGTTGGCTATGGCTACACCTTC. Encoded protein: CASSWQGAVGYGYTF. The chain couples TRBV19 to TRBJ1-2; perhaps TRBD1 as D (5 bases). Germline V gene sequence: CDR1 LNHDA, CDR2 SQIVND (reference sequence). V was cut by 5 bases and J by 4 bases, with 17 bases left in between. The CDR3 runs 15 residues.